This T cell receptor beta chain was captured by sequencing in a study of blood T cell repertoires in COVID-19. The V gene end was trimmed by 3 bases and the J gene end by 9 bases; junction bases not matched to a gene: 4. CDR1 is KGHDR and CDR2 is SFDVKD in the germline V gene. The CDR3 extends over 15 amino acids. In Seattle, patients joined the study during active infection and were tracked longitudinally. Measured with immunoSEQ multiplex PCR; TCRdb has only the in-frame clones, and not every one. The sample shows approximately 240,000 clones, 83% of them seen only once. V and J are TRBV24-1 and TRBJ2-3, with 14 bases fitting TRBD2. Sequencing input: peripheral blood. This receptor was taken from a woman under 40 with COVID-19, enrolled during active disease. CDR3 nucleotides: TGTGCCACCAGTGATCCGGGACTAGCGGGAGACACGCAGTATTTT. It translates to CATSDPGLAGDTQYF.